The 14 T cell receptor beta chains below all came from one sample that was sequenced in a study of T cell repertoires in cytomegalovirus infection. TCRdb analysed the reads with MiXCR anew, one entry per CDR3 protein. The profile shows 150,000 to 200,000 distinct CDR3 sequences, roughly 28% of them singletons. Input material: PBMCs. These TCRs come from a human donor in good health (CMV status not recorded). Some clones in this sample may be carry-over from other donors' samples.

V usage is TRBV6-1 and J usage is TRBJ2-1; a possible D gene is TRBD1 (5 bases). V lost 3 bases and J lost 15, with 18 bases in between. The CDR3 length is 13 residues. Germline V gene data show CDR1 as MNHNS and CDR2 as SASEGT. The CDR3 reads CASSDSGSIAPFF. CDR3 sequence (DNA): TGTGCCAGCAGTGACTCAGGGTCCATAGCCCCGTTCTTC.

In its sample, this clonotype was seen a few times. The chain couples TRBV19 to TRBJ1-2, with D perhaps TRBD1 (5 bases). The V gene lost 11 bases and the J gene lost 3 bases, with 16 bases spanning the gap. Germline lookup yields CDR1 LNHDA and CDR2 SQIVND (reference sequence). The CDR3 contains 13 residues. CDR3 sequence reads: CAASPRGHYGYTF. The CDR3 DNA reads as TGTGCCGCTAGTCCTAGGGGACACTATGGCTACACCTTC.

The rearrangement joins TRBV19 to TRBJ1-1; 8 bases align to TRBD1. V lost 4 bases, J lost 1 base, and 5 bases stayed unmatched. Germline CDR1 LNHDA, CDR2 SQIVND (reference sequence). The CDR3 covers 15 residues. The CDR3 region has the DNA TGTGCCAGTAGTACTGCGACAGGGGAGAACACTGAAGCTTTCTTT. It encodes CASSTATGENTEAFF.

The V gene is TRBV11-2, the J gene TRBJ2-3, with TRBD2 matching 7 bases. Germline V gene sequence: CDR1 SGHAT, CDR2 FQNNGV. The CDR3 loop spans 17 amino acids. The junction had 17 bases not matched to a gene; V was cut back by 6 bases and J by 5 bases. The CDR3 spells CASRRREGSILRDTQYF. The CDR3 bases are TGTGCCAGCAGAAGAAGGGAGGGATCGATACTGAGAGATACGCAGTATTTT.

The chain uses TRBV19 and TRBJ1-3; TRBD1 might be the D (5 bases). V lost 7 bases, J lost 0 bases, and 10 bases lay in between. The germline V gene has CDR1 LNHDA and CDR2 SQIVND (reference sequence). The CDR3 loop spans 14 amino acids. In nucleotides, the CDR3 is TGTGCCAGTAAAGGGGTCGGCTCTGGAAACACCATATATTTT. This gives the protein CASKGVGSGNTIYF.

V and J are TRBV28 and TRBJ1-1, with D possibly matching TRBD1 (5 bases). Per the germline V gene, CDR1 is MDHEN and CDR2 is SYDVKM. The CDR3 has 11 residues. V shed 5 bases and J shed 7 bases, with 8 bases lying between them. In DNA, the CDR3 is TGTGCCAGCAGTCCCAGGGTTGAAGCTTTCTTT. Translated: CASSPRVEAFF.

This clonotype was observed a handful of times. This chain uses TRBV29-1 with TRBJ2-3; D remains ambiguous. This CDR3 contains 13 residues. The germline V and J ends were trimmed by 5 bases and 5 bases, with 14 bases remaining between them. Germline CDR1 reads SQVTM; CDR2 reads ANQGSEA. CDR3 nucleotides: TGCAGCGTTCCTGCGGCAGACCGAGATACGCAGTATTTT. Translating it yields CSVPAADRDTQYF.

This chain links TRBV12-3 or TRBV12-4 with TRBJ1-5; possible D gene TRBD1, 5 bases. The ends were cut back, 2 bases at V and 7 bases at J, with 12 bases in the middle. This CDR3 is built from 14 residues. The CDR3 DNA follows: TGTGCCAGCAGTTTAAACGGGGCGGGGCAGCCCCAGCATTTT. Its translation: CASSLNGAGQPQHF.

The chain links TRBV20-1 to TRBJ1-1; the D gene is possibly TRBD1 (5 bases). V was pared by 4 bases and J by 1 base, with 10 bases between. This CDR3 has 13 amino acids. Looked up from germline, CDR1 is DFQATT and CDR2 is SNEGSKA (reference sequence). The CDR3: CSAKRDPNTEAFF. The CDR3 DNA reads TGCAGTGCTAAAAGGGACCCGAACACTGAAGCTTTCTTT.

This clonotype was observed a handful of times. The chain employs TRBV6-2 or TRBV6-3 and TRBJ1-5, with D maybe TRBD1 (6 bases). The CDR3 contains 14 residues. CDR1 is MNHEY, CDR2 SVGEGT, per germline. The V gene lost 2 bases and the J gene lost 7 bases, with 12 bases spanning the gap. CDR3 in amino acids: CASSYRGRRQPQHF. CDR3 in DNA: TGTGCCAGCAGTTACCGGGGGCGACGGCAGCCCCAGCATTTT.

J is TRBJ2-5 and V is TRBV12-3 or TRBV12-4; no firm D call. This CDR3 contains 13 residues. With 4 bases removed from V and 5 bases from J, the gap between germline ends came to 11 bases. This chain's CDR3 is CASSSAPSETQYF. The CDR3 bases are TGTGCCAGCAGTTCAGCGCCTTCGGAGACCCAGTACTTC.

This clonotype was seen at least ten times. The CDR3 is CASSLGKGTMNTEAFF. CDR3 nucleotides: TGTGCCAGCAGCTTAGGCAAAGGGACAATGAACACTGAAGCTTTCTTT. V and J are TRBV7-2 and TRBJ1-1; a weak D match, TRBD1 (6 bases). CDR1 SGHTA and CDR2 FQGNSA come from the germline V gene. The germline V and J ends were trimmed by 1 base and 0 bases, with 12 bases remaining between them. The CDR3 sequence is 16 residues long.

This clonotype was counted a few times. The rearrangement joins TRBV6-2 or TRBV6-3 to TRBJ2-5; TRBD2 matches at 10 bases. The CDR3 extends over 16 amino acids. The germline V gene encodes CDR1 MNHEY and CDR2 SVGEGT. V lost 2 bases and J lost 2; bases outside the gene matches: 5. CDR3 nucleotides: TGTGCCAGCAGTTACGGGCTAGCGGGGGAGCAAGAGACCCAGTACTTC. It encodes CASSYGLAGEQETQYF.

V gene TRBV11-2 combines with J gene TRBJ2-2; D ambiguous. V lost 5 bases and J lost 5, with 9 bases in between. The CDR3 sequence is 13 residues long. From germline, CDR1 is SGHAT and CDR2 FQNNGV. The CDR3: CASSPGPTGELFF. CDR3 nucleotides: TGTGCCAGCAGCCCCGGACCAACCGGGGAGCTGTTTTTT.